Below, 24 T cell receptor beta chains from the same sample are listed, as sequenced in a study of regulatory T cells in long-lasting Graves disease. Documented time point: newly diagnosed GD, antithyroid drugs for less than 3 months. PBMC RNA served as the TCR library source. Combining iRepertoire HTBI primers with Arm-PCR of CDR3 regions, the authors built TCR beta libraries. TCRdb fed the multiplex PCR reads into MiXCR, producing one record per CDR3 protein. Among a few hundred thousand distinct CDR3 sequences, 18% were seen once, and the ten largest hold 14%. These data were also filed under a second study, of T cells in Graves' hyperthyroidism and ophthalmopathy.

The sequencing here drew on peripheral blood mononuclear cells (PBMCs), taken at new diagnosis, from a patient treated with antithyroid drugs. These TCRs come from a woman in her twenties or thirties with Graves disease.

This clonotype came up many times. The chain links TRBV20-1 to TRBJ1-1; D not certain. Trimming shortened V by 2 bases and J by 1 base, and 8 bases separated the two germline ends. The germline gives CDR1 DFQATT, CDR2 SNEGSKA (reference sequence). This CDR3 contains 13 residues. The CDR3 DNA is TGCAGTGCTAGACGGCCCGAGAACACTGAAGCTTTCTTT. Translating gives CSARRPENTEAFF.

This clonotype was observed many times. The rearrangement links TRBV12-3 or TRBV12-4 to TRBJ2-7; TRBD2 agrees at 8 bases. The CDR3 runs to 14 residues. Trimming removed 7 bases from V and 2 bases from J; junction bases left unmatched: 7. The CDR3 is CASNFGGEAYEQYF. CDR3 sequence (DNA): TGTGCCAGCAATTTCGGGGGGGAGGCCTACGAGCAGTACTTC.

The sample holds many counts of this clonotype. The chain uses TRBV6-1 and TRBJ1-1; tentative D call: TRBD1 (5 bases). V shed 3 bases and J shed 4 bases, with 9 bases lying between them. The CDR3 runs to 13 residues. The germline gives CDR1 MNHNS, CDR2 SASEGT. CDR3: CASSEGVGTEAFF. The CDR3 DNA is TGTGCCAGCAGTGAGGGGGTGGGCACTGAAGCTTTCTTT.

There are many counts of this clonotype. The CDR3 region is CASSQASNQETQYF. CDR3 DNA sequence: TGTGCCAGCAGCCAAGCCTCCAACCAAGAGACCCAGTACTTC. The rearrangement joins TRBV3-1 to TRBJ2-5; D ambiguous. This CDR3 spans 14 amino acids. Per the germline V gene, CDR1 is LGHDT and CDR2 is YNNKEL (reference sequence). Trimming cost V 1 base and J 0 bases, with 6 bases left between them.

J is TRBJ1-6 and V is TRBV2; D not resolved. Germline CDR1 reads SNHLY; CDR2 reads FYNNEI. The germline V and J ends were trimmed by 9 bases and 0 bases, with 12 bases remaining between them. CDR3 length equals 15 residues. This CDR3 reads CARNSRSSYNSPLHF. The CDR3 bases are TGTGCCAGGAATAGTCGAAGCTCCTATAATTCACCCCTCCACTTT.

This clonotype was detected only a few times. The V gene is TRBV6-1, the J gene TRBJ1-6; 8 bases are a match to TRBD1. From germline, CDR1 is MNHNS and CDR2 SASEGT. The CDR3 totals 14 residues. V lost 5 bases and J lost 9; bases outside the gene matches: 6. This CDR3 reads CASSPVGQASPLHF. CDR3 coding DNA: TGTGCCAGCAGTCCCGTGGGACAGGCTTCACCCCTCCACTTT.

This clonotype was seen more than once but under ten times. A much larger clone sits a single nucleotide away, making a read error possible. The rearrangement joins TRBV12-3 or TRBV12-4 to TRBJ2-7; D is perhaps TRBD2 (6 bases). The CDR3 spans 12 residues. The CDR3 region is CASRSLAYERYF. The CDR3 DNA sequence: TGTGCCAGCAGATCGCTAGCGTACGAGCGGTACTTC.

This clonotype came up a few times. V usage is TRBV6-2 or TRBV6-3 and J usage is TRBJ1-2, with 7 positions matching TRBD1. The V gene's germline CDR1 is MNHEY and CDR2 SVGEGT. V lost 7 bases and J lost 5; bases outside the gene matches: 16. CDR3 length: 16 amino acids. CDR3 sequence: CASIIFRDSDLYGYTF. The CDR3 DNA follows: TGTGCCAGCATTATTTTCCGGGACAGCGATTTGTATGGCTACACCTTC.

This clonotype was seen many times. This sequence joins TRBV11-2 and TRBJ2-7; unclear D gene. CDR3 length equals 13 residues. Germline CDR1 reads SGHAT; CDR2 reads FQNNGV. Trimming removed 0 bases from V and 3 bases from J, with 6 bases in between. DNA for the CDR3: TGTGCCAGCAGCTTAGACGCCCTCTACGAGCAGTACTTC. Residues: CASSLDALYEQYF.

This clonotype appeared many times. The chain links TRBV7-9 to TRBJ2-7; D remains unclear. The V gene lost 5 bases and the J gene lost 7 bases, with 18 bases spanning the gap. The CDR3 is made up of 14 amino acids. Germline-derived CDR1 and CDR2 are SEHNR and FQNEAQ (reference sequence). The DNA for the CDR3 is TGTGCCAGCAGCGGATTGGCGGTAAATTGGGAGCAGTACTTC. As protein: CASSGLAVNWEQYF.

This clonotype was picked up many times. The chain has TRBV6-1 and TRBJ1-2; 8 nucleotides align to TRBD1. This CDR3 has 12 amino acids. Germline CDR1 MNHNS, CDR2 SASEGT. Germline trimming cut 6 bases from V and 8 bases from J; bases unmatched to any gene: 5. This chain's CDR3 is CASSQTGEGYTF. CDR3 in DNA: TGTGCCAGCAGCCAGACAGGGGAAGGCTACACCTTC.

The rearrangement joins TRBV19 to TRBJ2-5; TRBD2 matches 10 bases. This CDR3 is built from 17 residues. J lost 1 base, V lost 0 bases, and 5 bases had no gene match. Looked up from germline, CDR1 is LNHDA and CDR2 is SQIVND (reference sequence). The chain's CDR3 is CASSIEASGGFQETQYF. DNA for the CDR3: TGTGCCAGTAGTATAGAGGCTAGCGGGGGTTTCCAAGAGACCCAGTACTTC.

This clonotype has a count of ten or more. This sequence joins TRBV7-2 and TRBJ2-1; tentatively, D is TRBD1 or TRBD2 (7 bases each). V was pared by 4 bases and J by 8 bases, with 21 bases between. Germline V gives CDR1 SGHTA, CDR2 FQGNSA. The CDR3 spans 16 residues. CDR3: CASSSSRGGGRYEQFF. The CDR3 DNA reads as TGTGCCAGCAGCTCTAGCAGGGGGGGGGGCCGTTATGAGCAGTTCTTC.

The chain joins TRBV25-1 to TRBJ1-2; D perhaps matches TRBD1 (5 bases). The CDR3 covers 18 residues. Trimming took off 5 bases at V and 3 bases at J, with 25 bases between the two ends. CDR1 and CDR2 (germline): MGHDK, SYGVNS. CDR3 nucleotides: TGTGCCAGCAGTAATTTGGGGGAGCGAGGGCAGGACCACTATGGCTACACCTTC. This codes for CASSNLGERGQDHYGYTF.

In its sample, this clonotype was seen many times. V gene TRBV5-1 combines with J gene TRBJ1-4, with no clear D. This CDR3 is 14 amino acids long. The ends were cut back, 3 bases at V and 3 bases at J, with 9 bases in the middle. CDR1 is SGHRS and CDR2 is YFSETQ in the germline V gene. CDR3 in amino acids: CASSYGSANEKLFF. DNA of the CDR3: TGCGCCAGCAGCTACGGGTCTGCTAATGAAAAACTGTTTTTT.

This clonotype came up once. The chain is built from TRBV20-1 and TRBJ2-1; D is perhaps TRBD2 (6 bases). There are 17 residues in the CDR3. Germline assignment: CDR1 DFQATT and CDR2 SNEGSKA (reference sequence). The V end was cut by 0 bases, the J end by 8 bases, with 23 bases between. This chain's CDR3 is CSARDRVRLEGRYEQFF. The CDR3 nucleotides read TGCAGTGCTAGAGATCGCGTAAGGCTGGAGGGTCGGTATGAGCAGTTCTTC.

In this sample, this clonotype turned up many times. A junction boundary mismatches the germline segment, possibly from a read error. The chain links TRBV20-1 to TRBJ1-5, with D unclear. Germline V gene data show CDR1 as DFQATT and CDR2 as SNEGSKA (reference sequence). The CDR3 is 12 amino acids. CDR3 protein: CSATQGPQHQHF. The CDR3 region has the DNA TGCAGTGCTACCCAAGGACCGCAGCACCAGCATTTT.

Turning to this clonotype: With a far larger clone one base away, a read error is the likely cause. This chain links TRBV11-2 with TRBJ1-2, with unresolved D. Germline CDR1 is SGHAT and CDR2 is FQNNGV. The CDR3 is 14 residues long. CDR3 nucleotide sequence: TGTGCCAGCAGCTTAGTCCCTCCCTCCGATGGCCACACCTTC. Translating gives CASSLVPPSDGHTF.

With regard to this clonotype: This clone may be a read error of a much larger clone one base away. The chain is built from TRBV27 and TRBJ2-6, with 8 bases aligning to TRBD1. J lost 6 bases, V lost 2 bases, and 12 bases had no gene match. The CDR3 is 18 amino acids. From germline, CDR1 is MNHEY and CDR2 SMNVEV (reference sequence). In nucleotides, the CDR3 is TGTGCCAGCAGTTTAACCCCGTCGACAGGGGTTAAGGCCAACGTCCTGACTTTC. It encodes CASSLTPSTGVKANVLTF.

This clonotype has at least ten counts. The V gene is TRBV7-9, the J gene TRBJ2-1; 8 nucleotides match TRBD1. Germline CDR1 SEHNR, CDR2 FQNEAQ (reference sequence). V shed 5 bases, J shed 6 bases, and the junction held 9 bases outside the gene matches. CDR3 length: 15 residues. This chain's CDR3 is CASSTAATGANEQFF. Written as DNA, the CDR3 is TGTGCCAGCAGCACCGCCGCGACAGGGGCCAATGAGCAGTTCTTC.

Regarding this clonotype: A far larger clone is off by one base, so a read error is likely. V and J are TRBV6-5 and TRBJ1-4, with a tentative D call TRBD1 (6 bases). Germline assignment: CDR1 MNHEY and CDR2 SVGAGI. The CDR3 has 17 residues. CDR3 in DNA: TGTGCCAGCAGTTACTCGTCGATGGCAGGGGCGGATGAAAAACTGTCTTTT. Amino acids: CASSYSSMAGADEKLSF.

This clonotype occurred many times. CDR3 region: CASSRMGEQTQYF. CDR3 nucleotide sequence: TGTGCCAGCAGCCGGATGGGGGAGCAGACCCAGTACTTC. The V gene is TRBV3-1, the J gene TRBJ2-5; D might be TRBD1 or TRBD2, each matching 5 bases. The germline V gene encodes CDR1 LGHDT and CDR2 YNNKEL (reference sequence). This CDR3 is 13 amino acids long. Deletions cut 4 bases from V and 6 bases from J, with 12 bases between.

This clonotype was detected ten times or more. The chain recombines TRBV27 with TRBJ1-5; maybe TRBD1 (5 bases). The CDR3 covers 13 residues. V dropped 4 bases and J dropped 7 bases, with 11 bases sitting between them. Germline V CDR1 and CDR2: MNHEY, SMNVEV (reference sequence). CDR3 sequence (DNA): TGTGCCAGCAGTTCTGACAGACGACAGCCCCAGCATTTT. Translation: CASSSDRRQPQHF.

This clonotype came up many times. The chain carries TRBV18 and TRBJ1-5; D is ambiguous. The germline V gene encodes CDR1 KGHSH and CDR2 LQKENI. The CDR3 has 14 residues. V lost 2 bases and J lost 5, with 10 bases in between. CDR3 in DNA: TGTGCCAGCTCACCAGGGTCTGGGGATCAGCCCCAGCATTTT. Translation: CASSPGSGDQPQHF. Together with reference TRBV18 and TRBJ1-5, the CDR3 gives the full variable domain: NAGVMQNPRHLVRRRGQEARLRCSPMKGHSHVYWYRQLPEEGLKFMVYLQKENIIDESGMPKERFSAEFPKEGPSILRIQQVVRGDSAAYFCASSPGSGDQPQHFGDGTRLSIL.